This passage covers 17 T cell receptor beta chains from one sample sequenced in a study of regulatory T cells in long-lasting Graves disease. The authors built TCR beta libraries using iRepertoire HTBI primers and Arm-PCR of CDR3 regions. MiXCR, run by TCRdb on the multiplex PCR reads, gives a single entry per CDR3 protein. The table records around 510,000 distinct CDR3 sequences, about 20% of them present only once. Sample time point: persistent/refractory GD, antithyroid drugs over 5 years with positive TRAb. Researchers made the TCR library from RNA that was extracted from PBMCs. The source material was peripheral blood mononuclear cells (PBMCs), sampled when the disease was refractory, from a patient treated with antithyroid drugs. Source of these receptors: a female donor with Graves disease.

This chain uses TRBV5-1 with TRBJ2-2, with 7 bases that match TRBD2. Germline-derived CDR1 and CDR2 are SGHRS and YFSETQ. The CDR3 is 16 amino acids. Trimming at V came to 5 bases and at J to 2 bases, leaving 9 bases not matched to a gene. The CDR3 region has the DNA TGCGCCAGCAGTGAGGTTAGCGGGCCTAACACCGGGGAGCTGTTTTTT. Translating gives CASSEVSGPNTGELFF.

This chain links TRBV4-1 with TRBJ1-2; 9 nucleotides agree with TRBD1. The CDR3 contains 15 residues. The V gene end was trimmed by 0 bases and the J gene end by 5 bases; junction bases not matched to a gene: 4. Per the germline V gene, CDR1 is MGHRA and CDR2 is YSYEKL. The CDR3 reads CASSQEVDRGYGYTF. CDR3 in DNA: TGCGCCAGCAGCCAAGAAGTGGACAGGGGTTATGGCTACACCTTC.

The chain is built from TRBV24-1 and TRBJ2-5, with 15 nucleotides matching TRBD2. CDR1 is KGHDR and CDR2 is SFDVKD in the germline V gene. This CDR3 comprises 16 residues. With V trimmed by 4 bases and J by 5 bases, 4 bases remained unmatched. The chain's CDR3 is CATSDRTSGGAETQYF. For the CDR3, the DNA is TGTGCCACCAGTGACCGGACTAGCGGGGGGGCCGAGACCCAGTACTTC.

In this sample, this clonotype turned up many times. V usage is TRBV11-2 and J usage is TRBJ2-1, with D perhaps matching TRBD2 (5 bases). The CDR3 length is 14 residues. CDR1 is SGHAT, CDR2 FQNNGV, per germline. V lost 1 base and J 7 bases, leaving 11 bases between the germline ends. The CDR3 bases are TGTGCCAGCAGCTTAGGATACGAGGGTAATGAGCAGTTCTTC. Translated: CASSLGYEGNEQFF.

This clonotype was seen repeatedly, ten times or more. V and J are TRBV5-1 and TRBJ1-2; 8 positions match TRBD1. Germline CDR1 and CDR2: SGHRS and YFSETQ. V trimming: 3 bases; J trimming: 4 bases; junction bases outside the gene matches: 8. This CDR3 has 15 residues. CDR3 amino acids: CASSSPGQAFYGYTF. The CDR3 coding sequence is TGCGCCAGCAGCTCACCGGGACAGGCCTTCTATGGCTACACCTTC.

The table lists this clonotype with many counts. This chain's CDR3 is CASSLSGLHSYEQYF. The DNA of the CDR3 is TGTGCCAGCAGTTTATCCGGGTTACACTCCTACGAGCAGTACTTC. The chain recombines TRBV27 with TRBJ2-7, with D unresolved. Per germline, CDR1 MNHEY and CDR2 SMNVEV (reference sequence). V gave up 0 bases and J gave up 0 bases, with 9 bases separating them. The CDR3 has 15 residues.

This chain connects TRBV28 to TRBJ1-5; the D is unclear. This CDR3 is 15 amino acids long. Germline loops: CDR1 MDHEN, CDR2 SYDVKM. V gave up 3 bases and J gave up 5 bases, with 14 bases separating them. Here the CDR3 DNA reads TGTGCCAGCAGTTTTCCACCCACTTTCCATCAGCCCCAGCATTTT. Translation gives CASSFPPTFHQPQHF.

This clonotype was detected ten times or more. The chain recombines TRBV27 with TRBJ1-1; no clear D. CDR3 length: 12 amino acids. CDR1 is MNHEY and CDR2 is SMNVEV in the germline V gene (reference sequence). With 5 bases removed from V and 10 bases from J, the gap between germline ends came to 14 bases. The CDR3 nucleotides read TGTGCCAGCAGTGGAATCGAGAGGAGAGCTTTCTTT. It translates to CASSGIERRAFF.

This clonotype appeared many times. The genes are TRBV6-1 and TRBJ2-7; TRBD2 aligns across 11 bases. The CDR3 runs 16 residues. Per germline, CDR1 MNHNS and CDR2 SASEGT. The junction had 10 bases not matched to a gene; V was cut back by 6 bases and J by 3 bases. This CDR3 is CASRQKTGTSGYEQYF. The DNA for the CDR3 is TGTGCCAGCAGACAAAAAACCGGGACTAGCGGCTACGAGCAGTACTTC.

This clonotype was observed many times. V gene TRBV6-1 combines with J gene TRBJ2-7, with 7 bases lining up with TRBD1. The CDR3 is 15 residues long. Germline CDR1 MNHNS, CDR2 SASEGT. The V segment lost 5 bases and the J segment 4 bases; nucleotides outside the gene matches: 11. For the CDR3, the DNA is TGTGCCAGCAGTACGACAGGGCCCCTCGGGTACGAGCAGTACTTC. Protein product: CASSTTGPLGYEQYF.

This clonotype was counted between two and nine times. The rearrangement joins TRBV27 to TRBJ2-1; no firm D call. Trimming removed 0 bases at V and 2 bases at J, with 14 bases between. The CDR3 covers 17 residues. Germline V gives CDR1 MNHEY, CDR2 SMNVEV (reference sequence). CDR3 sequence (DNA): TGTGCCAGCAGTTTATCGTTCAATCCAAGCCCCTACAATGAGCAGTTCTTC. Translated, it gives CASSLSFNPSPYNEQFF.

Only a few counts were recorded for this clonotype. This chain uses TRBV5-8 with TRBJ1-1; D is ambiguous. Trimming removed 0 bases from V and 6 bases from J, with 9 bases in between. Germline assignment: CDR1 SGHTS and CDR2 YDEGEE. This CDR3 is built from 13 residues. The CDR3 is CASSLDMDPEAFF. CDR3 nucleotide sequence: TGTGCCAGCAGCTTGGATATGGATCCTGAAGCTTTCTTT.

The chain has TRBV28 and TRBJ2-3, with TRBD2 identical over 8 bases. The CDR3 consists of 15 residues. Trimming cost V 2 bases and J 1 base; bases outside gene matches: 2. Germline CDR1 reads MDHEN; CDR2 reads SYDVKM. The chain's CDR3 is CASSLIAGRTDTQYF. CDR3 coding DNA: TGTGCCAGCAGTTTAATAGCGGGACGCACAGATACGCAGTATTTT.

This clonotype was observed a handful of times. The rearrangement links TRBV6-1 to TRBJ1-1; 9 bases map to TRBD1. The CDR3 spans 11 residues. The V gene end was trimmed by 6 bases and the J gene end by 12 bases; junction bases not matched to a gene: 5. Germline V gene data show CDR1 as MNHNS and CDR2 as SASEGT. CDR3 protein: CASRWTGETFF. The CDR3 bases are TGTGCCAGCAGGTGGACAGGGGAGACTTTCTTT.

This chain uses TRBV10-3 with TRBJ1-2; D remains unclear. The germline V gene has CDR1 ENHRY and CDR2 SYGVKD. This CDR3 has 13 amino acids. Trimming removed 6 bases from V and 9 bases from J, with 17 bases in between. The CDR3 loop is CAISPREMDRYTF. CDR3 sequence (DNA): TGTGCCATCAGCCCTCGGGAAATGGATCGCTACACCTTC.

This clonotype was seen ten or more times. This sequence joins TRBV29-1 and TRBJ2-5; 8 bases align to TRBD2. This CDR3 is 13 amino acids long. With 7 bases clipped from V and 5 bases from J, the junction kept 9 bases outside the gene matches. The germline V gene has CDR1 SQVTM and CDR2 ANQGSEA. The CDR3 here is CSGSIERGETQYF. The CDR3 DNA reads as TGCAGCGGTTCGATTGAGCGGGGGGAGACCCAGTACTTC.

This clonotype was counted between two and nine times. This CDR3 reads CSARGRRLGAEDSNQPQHF. CDR3 nucleotide sequence: TGCAGTGCTAGAGGTCGGAGATTAGGGGCAGAAGATAGCAATCAGCCCCAGCATTTT. The rearrangement uses TRBV20-1 and TRBJ1-5; tentatively, D is TRBD1 (5 bases). The V end lost 1 base, the J end lost 0 bases, and 22 bases lay between the germline ends. CDR3 length equals 19 residues. The germline CDR1 and CDR2 sequences are DFQATT and SNEGSKA (reference sequence).